The next 26 T cell receptor beta chains were all read from a single sample in a study of radiotherapy plus CTLA-4 blockade in lung cancer. Clones were sequenced by immunoSEQ multiplex PCR, and TCRdb holds only the in-frame ones, with some missing. The sample comprises around 80,000 clones, 70% to 85% of which are singletons, and 8% to 10% rests with the top ten. The sample was peripheral blood, taken from a patient treated with radiotherapy plus ipilimumab. Receptors originate from a human donor with non-small cell lung cancer whose response to radiotherapy plus ipilimumab could not be evaluated.

This chain joins TRBV5-1 and TRBJ2-5; 10 positions match TRBD2. Per germline, CDR1 SGHRS and CDR2 YFSETQ. The CDR3 is 15 amino acids. The trim removed 5 bases at V and 0 bases at J, leaving 4 bases unmatched. CDR3 coding DNA: TGCGCCAGCAGGGATAGCGGGGGGTACCAAGAGACCCAGTACTTC. It specifies CASRDSGGYQETQYF.

The chain joins TRBV7-8 to TRBJ2-1, with D possibly being TRBD1 (7 bases). Germline assignment: CDR1 SGHVS and CDR2 FQNEAQ. V was pared by 2 bases and J by 14 bases, with 37 bases between. The CDR3 sequence is 20 residues long. The CDR3 DNA reads TGTGCCAGCAGCTTACACCCCCCTCACGCGGAGGGGGCCTTAAGGAATGGAGAGTTCTTC. This translates into CASSLHPPHAEGALRNGEFF. Variable domain in full (rest from reference TRBV7-8 and TRBJ2-1): GAGVSQSPRYKVAKRGQDVALRCDPISGHVSLFWYQQALGQGPEFLTYFQNEAQLDKSGLPSDRFFAERPEGSVSTLKIQRTQQEDSAVYLCASSLHPPHAEGALRNGEFFGPGTRLTVL.

This clone showed up just a few times. This chain joins TRBV18 and TRBJ1-1; D remains unclear. CDR3 length equals 14 residues. The V end lost 1 base, the J end lost 4 bases, and 10 bases lay between the germline ends. Looked up from germline, CDR1 is KGHSH and CDR2 is LQKENI. Here the CDR3 DNA reads TGTGCCAGCTCACCACGAGGGTACGCCACTGAAGCTTTCTTT. Translation: CASSPRGYATEAFF.

CDR3 bases: TGTGCCAGCAGTTACTACCCTAGCGGGAGAGAGACCCAGTACTTC. Protein product: CASSYYPSGRETQYF. V is TRBV6-5 and J is TRBJ2-5; 10 nucleotides align to TRBD2. This CDR3 is built from 15 residues. J lost 4 bases, V lost 1 base, and 3 bases had no gene match. Germline CDR1 and CDR2: MNHEY and SVGAGI.

The genes are TRBV18 and TRBJ1-6, with a weak D call TRBD1 (6 bases). Germline assignment: CDR1 KGHSH and CDR2 LQKENI. This CDR3 region has 15 residues. Trimming removed 6 bases at V and 7 bases at J, with 16 bases between. CDR3 loop: CASSPTQGQNSPLHF. CDR3 nucleotide sequence: TGTGCCAGCTCCCCGACACAGGGCCAGAATTCACCCCTCCACTTT.

The table lists this clone with a count of one. This chain joins TRBV4-2 and TRBJ2-3, with 15 bases matching TRBD2. J gave up 4 bases and V 4 bases, and 3 bases lay outside the gene matches. The germline gives CDR1 LGHNA, CDR2 YNFKEQ. This CDR3 is 16 amino acids long. CDR3 loop: CASSRTSGGAPDTQYF. The CDR3 bases are TGTGCCAGCAGCCGGACTAGCGGGGGGGCCCCAGATACGCAGTATTTT.

This chain links TRBV9 with TRBJ1-1, with no clear D. From germline, CDR1 is SGDLS and CDR2 YYNGEE. V lost 2 bases and J lost 1, with 18 bases in between. The CDR3 covers 17 residues. This CDR3 is CASSVSPLGPQNTEAFF. The CDR3 DNA sequence: TGTGCCAGCAGCGTCTCCCCTCTTGGCCCTCAGAACACTGAAGCTTTCTTT.

V is TRBV4-3 and J is TRBJ2-7, with 11 bases aligning to TRBD1. Germline values: CDR1 LGHNA, CDR2 YSLEER. The CDR3 has 17 residues. J gave up 5 bases and V 0 bases, and 9 bases lay outside the gene matches. This chain's CDR3 is CASSQDTGQGAVHEQYF. CDR3 nucleotide sequence: TGCGCCAGCAGCCAAGATACCGGACAGGGGGCCGTTCACGAGCAGTACTTC.

V is TRBV11-3 and J is TRBJ2-5; 7 bases match TRBD2. The CDR3 runs 13 residues. CDR1 and CDR2 from the germline V gene are SGHNT and YENEEA. J gave up 10 bases and V 0 bases, and 5 bases lay outside the gene matches. Here the CDR3 DNA reads TGTGCCAGCAGCTTAGATGTGGGGGAGGGCCAGTACTTC. Residues: CASSLDVGEGQYF.

V and J are TRBV5-1 and TRBJ1-2, with 9 bases matching TRBD1. CDR1 and CDR2 (germline): SGHRS, YFSETQ. This CDR3 comprises 13 residues. Losses at the gene ends were 4 bases for V and 8 bases for J; bases not matched to a gene: 6. The CDR3 DNA reads TGCGCCAGCAGCCCAGAGACAGGGGGGGGCTACACCTTC. It encodes CASSPETGGGYTF. The whole variable domain, filled in from reference TRBV5-1 and TRBJ1-2, reads KAGVTQTPRYLIKTRGQQVTLSCSPISGHRSVSWYQQTPGQGLQFLFEYFSETQRNKGNFPGRFSGRQFSNSRSEMNVSTLELGDSALYLCASSPETGGGYTFGSGTRLTVV.

This rearrangement joins TRBV7-9 to TRBJ2-5; D unresolved. The CDR3 length is 14 residues. V dropped 5 bases and J dropped 5 bases, with 15 bases sitting between them. In germline, CDR1 is SEHNR, CDR2 FQNEAQ (reference sequence). CDR3 loop: CASSPDSAIETQYF. The CDR3 DNA sequence: TGTGCCAGCAGCCCTGACTCCGCGATTGAGACCCAGTACTTC.

The gene calls are TRBV19 and TRBJ2-3; TRBD2 is a possible D gene (5 bases). The germline V and J ends were trimmed by 6 bases and 14 bases, with 12 bases remaining between them. CDR1 LNHDA and CDR2 SQIVND come from the germline V gene (reference sequence). CDR3 length equals 10 residues. CDR3 protein: CASRSGAWYF. DNA of the CDR3: TGTGCCAGTAGGAGCGGAGCGTGGTATTTT. The variable domain in full, with the rest retrieved from reference TRBV19 and TRBJ2-3, is DGGITQSPKYLFRKEGQNVTLSCEQNLNHDAMYWYRQDPGQGLRLIYYSQIVNDFQKGDIAEGYSVSREKKESFPLTVTSAQKNPTAFYLCASRSGAWYFGPGTRLTVL.

The chain uses TRBV9 and TRBJ2-2; TRBD2 might be the D (6 bases). Trimming took off 4 bases at V and 1 base at J, with 11 bases between the two ends. The CDR3 sequence is 15 residues long. CDR1 and CDR2 from the germline V gene are SGDLS and YYNGEE. CDR3 protein: CASSLGTLNTGELFF. The CDR3 coding sequence is TGTGCCAGCAGCCTCGGGACTCTGAACACCGGGGAGCTGTTTTTT.

The rearrangement joins TRBV27 to TRBJ1-5; D is ambiguous. This CDR3 contains 13 residues. V dropped 0 bases and J dropped 8 bases, with 8 bases sitting between them. Germline V gene data show CDR1 as MNHEY and CDR2 as SMNVEV (reference sequence). CDR3 DNA sequence: TGTGCCAGCAGTTTATCTCACACAGAGCCCCAGCATTTT. Translated: CASSLSHTEPQHF.

The chain carries TRBV2 and TRBJ1-1; TRBD1 matches 8 bases. CDR1 and CDR2 (germline): SNHLY, FYNNEI. CDR3 length: 13 residues. J gave up 1 base and V 6 bases, and 1 base lay outside the gene matches. The CDR3 protein is CASRGQENTEAFF. CDR3 DNA sequence: TGTGCCAGCAGGGGACAGGAGAACACTGAAGCTTTCTTT.

The chain carries TRBV9 and TRBJ2-5, with D possibly TRBD2 on 5 matching bases. V was cut by 4 bases and J by 2 bases, with 12 bases left in between. The CDR3 is 14 amino acids. Looked up from germline, CDR1 is SGDLS and CDR2 is YYNGEE. CDR3 residues: CASSHTRNQETQYF. The CDR3 nucleotides are TGTGCCAGCAGCCATACTAGGAATCAAGAGACCCAGTACTTC.

The V and J genes are TRBV7-2 and TRBJ2-7; 7 nucleotides line up with TRBD1. In germline, CDR1 is SGHTA, CDR2 FQGNSA. V lost 2 bases to trimming and J lost 2 bases; unmatched junction nucleotides: 9. This CDR3 spans 16 amino acids. Written as DNA, the CDR3 is TGTGCCAGCAGCTTAAGGGGGCAAACAGGTACCTACGAGCAGTACTTC. It codes for CASSLRGQTGTYEQYF.

The V gene is TRBV2, the J gene TRBJ2-7; D ambiguous. The CDR3 covers 15 residues. The germline V gene has CDR1 SNHLY and CDR2 FYNNEI. Trimming left V 5 bases short and J 1 base short, with 15 bases between. The CDR3 nucleotides are TGTGCCAGCAGTCGAAGTGGGCAATGGTCCTACGAGCAGTACTTC. As protein: CASSRSGQWSYEQYF.

This clone was counted once. This chain links TRBV2 with TRBJ2-3; 11 nucleotides agree with TRBD2. The germline gives CDR1 SNHLY, CDR2 FYNNEI. Trimming removed 6 bases from V and 4 bases from J; junction bases left unmatched: 15. The CDR3 has 18 residues. CDR3 in amino acids: CASRPGLAVHAGADTQYF. The CDR3 DNA follows: TGTGCCAGCAGGCCGGGACTAGCGGTACACGCAGGGGCAGATACGCAGTATTTT.

The gene calls are TRBV7-9 and TRBJ1-1, with D possibly matching TRBD1 (5 bases). Germline V gives CDR1 SEHNR, CDR2 FQNEAQ (reference sequence). With 7 bases removed from V and 4 bases from J, the gap between germline ends came to 13 bases. This CDR3 has 13 residues. The CDR3 loop reads CASTVGRVTEAFF. The CDR3 nucleotides are TGTGCCAGCACCGTCGGCAGGGTCACTGAAGCTTTCTTT.

The chain is built from TRBV5-1 and TRBJ1-2; 7 positions match TRBD1. Germline V gene sequence: CDR1 SGHRS, CDR2 YFSETQ. J gave up 6 bases and V 4 bases, and 12 bases lay outside the gene matches. CDR3 length: 15 amino acids. The CDR3 loop is CASSPGQSGIDGYTF. The CDR3 coding sequence is TGCGCCAGCAGCCCGGGACAGTCGGGAATCGATGGCTACACCTTC.

The J gene is TRBJ1-1, the V gene TRBV2, with TRBD1 as a possible D gene (5 bases). The CDR3 contains 12 residues. Germline V lookup: CDR1 SNHLY, CDR2 FYNNEI. The V end lost 8 bases, the J end lost 1 base, and 8 bases lay between the germline ends. The CDR3 coding sequence is TGTGCCAGCCGACAGCAGAACACTGAAGCTTTCTTT. The encoded protein is CASRQQNTEAFF.

The chain is built from TRBV25-1 and TRBJ2-2, with 11 nucleotides matching TRBD2. The CDR3 has 17 residues. V gave up 4 bases and J gave up 4 bases; unmatched junction bases: 8. Germline CDR1 and CDR2: MGHDK and SYGVNS. The CDR3 loop reads CASSVTSGMHGTGELFF. The CDR3 DNA sequence: TGTGCCAGCAGTGTGACTAGCGGGATGCACGGCACCGGGGAGCTGTTTTTT.

This chain uses TRBV9 with TRBJ2-7; TRBD1 might be the D (6 bases). Trimming shortened V by 5 bases and J by 7 bases, and 16 bases separated the two germline ends. CDR3 length: 13 residues. Germline assignment: CDR1 SGDLS and CDR2 YYNGEE. As DNA, the CDR3 is TGTGCCAGCAGTTTGGCAGGGGAAGGGGAGCAGTACTTC. Translating gives CASSLAGEGEQYF.

This clone showed up just a few times. CDR3 coding DNA: TGTGCCAGCAGCAAAGTGCACAGGTGTCGCTTTCAACGTTCAGTCGTCTCGTCGGACTATGGCTACACCTTC. Translation: CASSKVHRCRFQRSVVSSDYGYTF. V usage is TRBV21-1 and J usage is TRBJ1-2; the D segment call TRBD1 is taken from the table without a DNA check. TRBV21-1 is classified as a pseudogene. The CDR3 consists of 24 residues.

CDR3 bases: TGTGCCAGCAGTGAGGGGCCCCGCGCCGGAAACACCATATATTTT. Translation: CASSEGPRAGNTIYF. The rearrangement joins TRBV2 to TRBJ1-3; a possible D gene is TRBD1 (5 bases). Per germline, CDR1 SNHLY and CDR2 FYNNEI. Trimming shortened V by 3 bases and J by 4 bases, and 13 bases separated the two germline ends. This CDR3 spans 15 amino acids.